A selection of T cell receptor beta chains follows, all from one sample in a study of T cell changes during pregnancy in multiple sclerosis. The protocol was immunoSEQ multiplex PCR, while the TCRdb copy is restricted to in-frame clones and leaves out a portion. The profile shows tens of thousands of clones, roughly 91% of them singletons. Sequences were derived from CD8+ T cells from peripheral blood mononuclear cells, sampled before pregnancy. All receptors derive from a female donor with multiple sclerosis, enrolled in a pregnancy study. The CDR3 runs from the conserved cysteine through the conserved F or W. A D gene is named only where the DNA matches it firmly. Some rows have no size entry. The others give once, few or many, or a class for an expanded clone.

D | J | V | size | CDR3 | DNA
TRBD1 | TRBJ2-7 | TRBV4-3 | . | CASSQVTGGSYEQYF | TGCGCCAGCAGCCAAGTGACAGGGGGTAGCTACGAGCAGTACTTC
TRBD1 | TRBJ1-2 | TRBV27 | . | CASSPTGGGGYTF | TGTGCCAGCAGTCCGACAGGGGGCGGCGGCTACACCTTC
TRBD1 | TRBJ1-4 | TRBV2 | . | CASEGPGTGGASREKLFF | TGTGCCAGCGAAGGCCCCGGGACAGGGGGCGCGAGTAGGGAAAAACTGTTTTTT
. | TRBJ2-2 | TRBV30 | once | CAWNQGVVVGTGELFF | TGTGCCTGGAACCAAGGGGTGGTTGTGGGCACCGGGGAGCTGTTTTTT
. | TRBJ2-7 | TRBV7-9 | . | CASSQPGLGYEQYF | TGTGCCAGCAGCCAACCGGGACTTGGCTACGAGCAGTACTTC
. | TRBJ2-3 | TRBV27 | . | CASSFRQPEGADTQYF | TGTGCCAGCAGTTTCAGACAGCCCGAAGGTGCAGATACGCAGTATTTT
TRBD1 | TRBJ2-7 | TRBV29-1 | . | CSARTGLTYEQYF | TGCAGCGCCCGGACAGGGTTGACTTACGAGCAGTACTTC
. | TRBJ2-5 | TRBV28 | once | CASSSGSGPNQETQYF | TGTGCCAGCAGTTCAGGTTCCGGCCCGAACCAAGAGACCCAGTACTTC
. | TRBJ1-1 | TRBV10-3 | few | CAINRQPMNTEAFF | TGTGCCATCAACAGACAGCCAATGAACACTGAAGCTTTCTTT
TRBD2 | TRBJ2-6 | TRBV13 | . | CASSLGAAGGGSGANVLTF | TGTGCCAGCAGCTTAGGAGCGGCGGGAGGAGGCTCTGGGGCCAACGTCCTGACTTTC
TRBD2 | TRBJ2-1 | TRBV19 | . | CASSMSSGGYNEQFF | TGTGCCAGTAGTATGAGTAGCGGGGGATACAATGAGCAGTTCTTC
TRBD2 | TRBJ2-5 | TRBV7-8 | . | CASSWWGGETQYF | TGTGCCAGCAGCTGGTGGGGGGGAGAGACCCAGTACTTC
. | TRBJ1-1 | TRBV7-9 | . | CASSLGPPTEAFF | TGTGCCAGCAGCTTAGGGCCCCCCACTGAAGCTTTCTTT
TRBD2 | TRBJ2-2 | TRBV27 | . | CASSELAGGNTGELFF | TGTGCCAGCAGTGAACTAGCGGGAGGGAACACCGGGGAGCTGTTTTTT
. | TRBJ2-7 | TRBV14 | . | CASSHGGSYEQYF | TGTGCCAGCAGCCACGGCGGCTCCTACGAGCAGTACTTC
TRBD2 | TRBJ2-1 | TRBV27 | . | CASSRPGTSSWVPYNEQFF | TGTGCCAGCAGTCGGCCCGGGACTAGCAGTTGGGTTCCCTACAATGAGCAGTTCTTC
TRBD2 | TRBJ2-7 | TRBV18 | . | CASSPQGLAAYEQYF | TGTGCCAGCTCACCACAGGGACTAGCGGCCTACGAGCAGTACTTC
. | TRBJ2-5 | TRBV4-1 | . | CASSLAAIGETQYF | TGCGCCAGCAGCCTAGCGGCAATAGGGGAGACCCAGTACTTC
TRBD2 | TRBJ2-1 | TRBV7-8 | . | CASSSTSGIYNEQFF | TGTGCCAGCAGCTCGACTAGCGGGATCTACAATGAGCAGTTCTTC
. | TRBJ2-2 | TRBV2 | . | CASSGLSLGGELFF | TGTGCCAGCTCGGGACTCTCCCTCGGCGGGGAGCTGTTTTTT
TRBD1 | TRBJ2-7 | TRBV19 | . | CASSTGQGFSYEQYF | TGTGCCAGTAGTACCGGACAGGGCTTCTCCTACGAGCAGTACTTC
TRBD1 | TRBJ1-2 | TRBV4-3 | . | CASSQDLQGVGYTF | TGCGCCAGCAGCCAAGATTTACAGGGGGTAGGCTACACCTTC
. | TRBJ2-1 | TRBV4-3 | . | CASSQGELWGNEQFF | TGCGCCAGCAGCCAAGGGGAGCTGTGGGGCAATGAGCAGTTCTTC
. | TRBJ2-5 | TRBV14 | . | CASSQVPTVRQETQYF | TGTGCCAGCAGCCAAGTCCCAACGGTTCGACAAGAGACCCAGTACTTC